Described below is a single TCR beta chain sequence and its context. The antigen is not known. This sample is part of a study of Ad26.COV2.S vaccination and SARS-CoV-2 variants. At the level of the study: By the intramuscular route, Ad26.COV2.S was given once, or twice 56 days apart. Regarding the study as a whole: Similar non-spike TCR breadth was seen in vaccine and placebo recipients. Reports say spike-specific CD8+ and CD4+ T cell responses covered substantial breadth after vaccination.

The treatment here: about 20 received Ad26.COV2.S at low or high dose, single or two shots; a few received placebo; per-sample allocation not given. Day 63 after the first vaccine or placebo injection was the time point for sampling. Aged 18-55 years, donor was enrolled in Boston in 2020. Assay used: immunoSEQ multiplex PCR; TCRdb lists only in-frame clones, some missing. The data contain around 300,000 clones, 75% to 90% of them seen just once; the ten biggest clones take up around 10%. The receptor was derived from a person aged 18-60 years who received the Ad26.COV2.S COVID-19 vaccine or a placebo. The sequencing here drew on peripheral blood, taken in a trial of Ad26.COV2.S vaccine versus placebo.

The CDR3 nucleotides read TGTGCCAGCAGCAGGACAGGGATATATGAAAAACTGTTTTTT. This encodes CASSRTGIYEKLFF. The V call is TRBV2, the J call TRBJ1-4; 8 bases line up with TRBD1. In germline, CDR1 is SNHLY, CDR2 FYNNEI. Germline trimming cut 6 bases from V and 6 bases from J; bases unmatched to any gene: 6. This CDR3 is 14 amino acids long.